This T cell receptor beta chain was recorded in a study of CD8 T cells in ankylosing spondylitis. Study-level points and caveats: The study identified a TCR beta motif of under ten highly homologous variants that appeared characteristic of ankylosing spondylitis blood. Significantly higher representation of disease-linked clones was reported for matched ankylosing spondylitis synovial fluid.

Turning to this clonotype: Its antigen is currently unknown.

Using quantitative 5'-RACE with molecular barcodes, the authors made TCR beta libraries. One entry per CDR3 protein results from TCRdb running MiXCR on the 5' RACE reads. Among under 250,000 distinct CDR3 sequences, 32% were seen once, and the ten largest hold around 4.4%. Sequenced material: blood, either unsorted or a sorted T cell fraction (not recorded which). The receptor's source is a male donor with ankylosing spondylitis or in good health (not recorded which).

The CDR3 coding sequence is TGTGCCATCAGCGACATCGGGGGCCGCACAGATACGCAGTATTTT. This translates into CAISDIGGRTDTQYF. This chain joins TRBV10-3 and TRBJ2-3; D may be TRBD1 or TRBD2 (6 bases each). The CDR3 covers 15 residues. The V gene lost 6 bases and the J gene lost 1 base, with 14 bases spanning the gap. CDR1 is ENHRY and CDR2 is SYGVKD in the germline V gene.